One and the same sample provided the 19 T cell receptor beta chains below, sequenced in a study of T-cell reconstitution after alpha-beta-depleted transplantation in children. TCRbeta library preparation incorporated unique molecular identifiers. In TCRdb, the PCR reads were re-called with MiXCR into one record per CDR3 protein. The sample yields some 460,000 distinct CDR3 sequences, 16% seen once. Sequenced here: PBMCs, mostly from graft donor cells, sampled 360 days after TCRalphabeta/CD19-depleted stem cell transplant. The receptors stem from a boy less than two years old who had a stem cell transplant for Wiskott-Aldrich syndrome, so the T cells may come from the graft donor.

The J gene is TRBJ2-3, the V gene TRBV7-9, with D unresolved. The CDR3 consists of 11 residues. The V gene lost 1 base and the J gene lost 7 bases, with 3 bases spanning the gap. The germline CDR1 and CDR2 sequences are SEHNR and FQNEAQ (reference sequence). The DNA for the CDR3 is TGTGCCAGCAGCTTAGTAAATACGCAGTATTTT. Translated: CASSLVNTQYF.

This clonotype turned up a few times. The chain carries TRBV4-2 and TRBJ1-6; D may be TRBD1 (5 bases). Germline CDR1 reads LGHNA; CDR2 reads YNFKEQ. The V end was cut by 0 bases, the J end by 6 bases, with 12 bases between. This CDR3 region has 16 residues. The CDR3 protein is CASSQEDRNPNSPLHF. The CDR3 DNA is TGTGCCAGCAGCCAAGAAGACAGAAATCCTAATTCACCCCTCCACTTT.

This clonotype was observed a few times. This chain links TRBV2 with TRBJ2-1; 7 positions match TRBD1. Germline V gives CDR1 SNHLY, CDR2 FYNNEI. With V trimmed by 7 bases and J by 6 bases, 3 bases remained unmatched. There are 12 residues in the CDR3. CDR3 amino acids: CASTGTVNEQFF. The DNA for the CDR3 is TGTGCCAGCACCGGGACAGTCAATGAGCAGTTCTTC.

The rearrangement joins TRBV6-5 to TRBJ2-7; tentative D call: TRBD2 (6 bases). The germline CDR1 and CDR2 sequences are MNHEY and SVGAGI. This CDR3 has 13 residues. V was cut by 0 bases and J by 7 bases, with 10 bases left in between. The CDR3 reads CASSYSFAGEQYF. CDR3 DNA: TGTGCCAGCAGTTACTCGTTCGCGGGGGAGCAGTACTTC.

This clonotype came up a few times. This chain links TRBV15 with TRBJ2-7; possibly TRBD1 for D (5 bases). The CDR3 is 15 residues long. The V gene's germline CDR1 is LNHNV and CDR2 YYDKDF (reference sequence). The V end lost 4 bases, the J end lost 4 bases, and 17 bases lay between the germline ends. The CDR3 DNA is TGTGCCACCAGCATAGCAGGGTTTGGGGTGTACGAGCAGTACTTC. It codes for CATSIAGFGVYEQYF.

The rearrangement uses TRBV7-9 and TRBJ2-5, with D unclear. The CDR3 consists of 12 residues. V was clipped by 7 bases and J by 7 bases, with 13 bases between them. In germline, CDR1 is SEHNR, CDR2 FQNEAQ (reference sequence). For the CDR3, the DNA is TGTGCCAGCAACCCGTCCGGTGGGACCCAGTACTTC. Amino acid sequence: CASNPSGGTQYF.

V is TRBV3-1 and J is TRBJ2-1; D may correspond to TRBD1 or TRBD2 (5 bases each). This CDR3 region has 18 residues. Germline values: CDR1 LGHDT, CDR2 YNNKEL (reference sequence). With 4 bases removed from V and 4 bases from J, the gap between germline ends came to 23 bases. The DNA for the CDR3 is TGTGCCAGCAGCCGCTCTTATGGGACCCCTCCCCTTTACAATGAGCAGTTCTTC. Translating it yields CASSRSYGTPPLYNEQFF.

This clonotype was counted ten times or more. The chain uses TRBV7-2 and TRBJ2-1; 7 positions match TRBD1. Germline-derived CDR1 and CDR2 are SGHTA and FQGNSA. Unmatched junction bases numbered 9, after V lost 4 bases and J lost 9 bases. The CDR3 sequence is 14 residues long. The CDR3 region is CASSSLRDRGEQFF. The CDR3 region has the DNA TGTGCCAGCAGCTCCCTCCGGGACAGAGGTGAGCAGTTCTTC.

The count of this clonotype is one. A much larger clone lies one base from this, so it may be a read error. This chain uses TRBV12-3 or TRBV12-4 with TRBJ2-7, with a weak D call TRBD2 (6 bases). This CDR3 has 14 residues. The V gene lost 6 bases and the J gene lost 6 bases, with 18 bases spanning the gap. The CDR3 DNA reads as TGTGCCAGCAGCCTGAGCGGGTCGATAAGCGAGCAGTACTTC. This gives the protein CASSLSGSISEQYF.

This clonotype was counted between two and nine times. The rearrangement joins TRBV24-1 to TRBJ2-1; no reliable D call. The CDR3 spans 14 residues. Germline V gene sequence: CDR1 KGHDR, CDR2 SFDVKD. V was pared by 0 bases and J by 9 bases, with 11 bases between. CDR3 nucleotides: TGTGCCACCAGTGATTTGGGGCCTAAGGGTGAGCAGTTCTTC. Translated: CATSDLGPKGEQFF.

The chain employs TRBV2 and TRBJ2-7, with 9 bases fitting TRBD1. The CDR3 loop spans 14 amino acids. CDR1 and CDR2 from the germline V gene are SNHLY and FYNNEI. J was trimmed by 3 bases and V by 6 bases; bases with no gene match: 6. As DNA, the CDR3 is TGTGCCAGCAGGAGACAGGGGGGGTACTACGAGCAGTACTTC. It yields the protein CASRRQGGYYEQYF.

This clonotype was detected many times. This chain joins TRBV12-3 or TRBV12-4 and TRBJ2-5; the match to TRBD2 covers 7 bases. This CDR3 is 15 amino acids long. Trimming cost V 5 bases and J 2 bases; bases outside gene matches: 8. CDR3 nucleotides: TGTGCCAGCAGTCCGTCGGAGGGAGGGCAAGAGACCCAGTACTTC. Translated, it gives CASSPSEGGQETQYF.

V is TRBV28 and J is TRBJ1-5, with D perhaps TRBD1 (5 bases). This CDR3 comprises 14 residues. V was pared by 1 base and J by 5 bases, with 9 bases between. Germline values: CDR1 MDHEN, CDR2 SYDVKM. In DNA form, the CDR3 reads TGTGCCAGCAGTTTATCAGGGAAGGATCAGCCCCAGCATTTT. This codes for CASSLSGKDQPQHF.

The chain is built from TRBV11-2 and TRBJ2-6; 10 positions agree with TRBD2. V shed 1 base, J shed 2 bases, and the junction held 5 bases outside the gene matches. This CDR3 is built from 18 residues. Germline CDR1 is SGHAT and CDR2 is FQNNGV. The CDR3 region is CASSLGTLAGAGANVLTF. The CDR3 nucleotides are TGTGCCAGCAGCTTAGGGACCCTAGCGGGAGCTGGGGCCAACGTCCTGACTTTC.

The V call is TRBV6-5, the J call TRBJ2-5; 11 bases are a match to TRBD1. The CDR3 is 17 amino acids. Germline values: CDR1 MNHEY, CDR2 SVGAGI. V shed 0 bases, J shed 4 bases, and the junction held 7 bases outside the gene matches. CDR3 region: CASSYSRRDRGSETQYF. The CDR3 DNA reads TGTGCCAGCAGTTACTCGAGAAGGGACAGGGGGTCAGAGACCCAGTACTTC.

This clonotype occurred a few times. The chain links TRBV5-1 to TRBJ1-1; perhaps TRBD1 as D (6 bases). The CDR3 runs to 14 residues. V was clipped by 4 bases and J by 5 bases, with 15 bases between them. The germline V gene has CDR1 SGHRS and CDR2 YFSETQ. The CDR3 loop reads CASSTQGRSTEAFF. CDR3 DNA sequence: TGCGCCAGCAGCACTCAGGGGCGGAGTACTGAAGCTTTCTTT.

The chain uses TRBV2 and TRBJ1-2, with TRBD1 as a possible D gene (6 bases). Trimming removed 6 bases at V and 4 bases at J, with 12 bases between. Per the germline V gene, CDR1 is SNHLY and CDR2 is FYNNEI. This CDR3 has 13 amino acids. As DNA, the CDR3 is TGTGCCAGCAGGGCCGGGACAACCTATGGCTACACCTTC. It translates to CASRAGTTYGYTF.

Ten or more counts support this clonotype. The gene calls are TRBV4-3 and TRBJ2-2; D remains unclear. The V and J ends lost 0 bases and 5 bases respectively, with 4 bases between them. Germline V lookup: CDR1 LGHNA, CDR2 YSLEER. The CDR3 covers 13 residues. CDR3 DNA sequence: TGCGCCAGCAGCCAAGAGAGGACCGGGGAGCTGTTTTTT. It codes for CASSQERTGELFF.

This clonotype was seen a few times. J is TRBJ2-7 and V is TRBV5-6, with TRBD2 matching 7 bases. This CDR3 comprises 16 residues. Germline V gene data show CDR1 as SGHDT and CDR2 as YYEEEE. Trimming took 0 bases from V and 3 from J; bases not matched to a gene: 9. CDR3: CASSLGPAGSNYEQYF. As DNA, the CDR3 is TGTGCCAGCAGCTTGGGCCCAGCGGGATCAAACTACGAGCAGTACTTC.